This T cell receptor (beta chain) derives from a study of breast tumors, draining lymph nodes, adjacent tissues. Study results and caveats: Compared with lymph nodes, tumors were less diverse; compared with nontumor tissue, more. Data fit most tumor T cells coming from lymph node, expanding in tumor.

At least ten counts were recorded for this clonotype. The antigen is not known. Samples came from axillary lymph nodes draining the breast cancer. One entry per CDR3 protein results from TCRdb running MiXCR on the multiplex PCR reads. This table has 84,000 or so distinct CDR3 sequences, approximately 28% appearing once. Per germline, CDR1 LGHNA and CDR2 YNFKEQ. CDR3 size: 13 residues. Trimming removed 0 bases from V and 5 bases from J, with 8 bases in between. The specimen was axillary lymph node tissue. This receptor was obtained from a female donor with breast cancer. Some clones in this sample may be carry-over from other donors' samples. The V and J genes are TRBV4-2 and TRBJ2-7; unclear D gene. CDR3 sequence (DNA): TGTGCCAGCAGCCAAGATCATCGGAACGAGCAGTACTTC. This encodes CASSQDHRNEQYF.